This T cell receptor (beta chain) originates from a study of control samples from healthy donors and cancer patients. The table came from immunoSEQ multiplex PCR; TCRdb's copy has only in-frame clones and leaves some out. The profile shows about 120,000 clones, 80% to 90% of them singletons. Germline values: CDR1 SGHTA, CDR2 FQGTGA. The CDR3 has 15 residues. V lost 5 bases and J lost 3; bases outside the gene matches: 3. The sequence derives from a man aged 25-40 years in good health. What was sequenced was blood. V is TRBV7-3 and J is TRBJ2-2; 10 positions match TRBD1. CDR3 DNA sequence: TGTGCCAGCAGCGCAGGGACAGGGGACACCGGGGAGCTGTTTTTT. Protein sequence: CASSAGTGDTGELFF. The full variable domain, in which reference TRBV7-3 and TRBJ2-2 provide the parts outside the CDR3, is GAGVSQTPSNKVTEKGKYVELRCDPISGHTALYWYRQSLGQGPEFLIYFQGTGAADDSGLPNDRFFAVRPEGSVSTLKIQRTERGDSAVYLCASSAGTGDTGELFFGEGSRLTVL.